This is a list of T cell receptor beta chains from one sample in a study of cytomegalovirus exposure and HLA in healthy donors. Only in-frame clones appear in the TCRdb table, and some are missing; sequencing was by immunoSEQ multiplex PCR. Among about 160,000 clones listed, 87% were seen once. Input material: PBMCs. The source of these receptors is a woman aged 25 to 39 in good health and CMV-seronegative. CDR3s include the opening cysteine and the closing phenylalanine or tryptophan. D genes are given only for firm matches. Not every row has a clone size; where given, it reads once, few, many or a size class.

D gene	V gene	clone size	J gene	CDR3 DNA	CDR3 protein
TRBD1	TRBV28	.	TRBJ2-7	TGTGCCAGCAGTTTTCCTCGGACAGGGGGAGGCGAGCAGTACTTC	CASSFPRTGGGEQYF
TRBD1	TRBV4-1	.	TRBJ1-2	TGCGCCAGCAGCCAAGTCGCAGGGGGCCGAAACTATGGCTACACCTTC	CASSQVAGGRNYGYTF
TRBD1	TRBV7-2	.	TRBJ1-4	TGTGCCAGCGCTACCGACAGGGGAGAAAAACTGTTTTTT	CASATDRGEKLFF
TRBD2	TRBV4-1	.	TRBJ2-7	TGCGCCAGCAGCCCAGGACTAGCGGGAGCGTGGGAGCAGTACTTC	CASSPGLAGAWEQYF
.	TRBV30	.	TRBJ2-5	TGTGCCTGGAGTGTACCAGGAGGGGCACAAGAGACCCAGTACTTC	CAWSVPGGAQETQYF
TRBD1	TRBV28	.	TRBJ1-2	TGTGCCACTGGGACAGGGTATTATTCGGGCACCTTC	CATGTGYYSGTF
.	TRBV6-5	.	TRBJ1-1	TGTGCCAGCACCCGCAAGGGAGGTCGGGGTTCTGAAGCTTTCTTT	CASTRKGGRGSEAFF
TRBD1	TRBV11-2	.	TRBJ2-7	TGTGCCAGCAGCTTAGGGGACAGGGCTTATGTCGAGCAGTACTTC	CASSLGDRAYVEQYF
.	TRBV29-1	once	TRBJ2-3	TGCAGCGTTAAGACTAGCACAGATACGCAGTATTTT	CSVKTSTDTQYF
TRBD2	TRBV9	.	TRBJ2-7	TGTGCCAGCAGCGTATTAGCGGGTAGCTCCTACGAGCAGTACTTC	CASSVLAGSSYEQYF
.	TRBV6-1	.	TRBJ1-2	TGTGCCAGCAGTGGTAGCGGGGAACGGTATGGCTACACCTTC	CASSGSGERYGYTF
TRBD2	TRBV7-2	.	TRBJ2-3	TGTGCCAGCAGCCCCCAGGCTAGCGGGGGGGCAGATACGCAGTATTTT	CASSPQASGGADTQYF
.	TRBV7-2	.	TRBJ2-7	TGTGCCAGCAGCTCTCAGGCGGGGACCAACTACGAGCAGTACTTC	CASSSQAGTNYEQYF
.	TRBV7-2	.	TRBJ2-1	TGTGCCAGCAGCTTCTCCTCCCTGCAGTTCTTC	CASSFSSLQFF
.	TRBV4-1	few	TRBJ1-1	TGCGCCAGCAGCCAAGATCGGGGTTCGGTTTCTGAAGCTTTCTTT	CASSQDRGSVSEAFF
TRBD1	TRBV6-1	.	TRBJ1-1	TGTGCCAGCAGTGGGGACAGGCACACTGAAGCTTTCTTT	CASSGDRHTEAFF
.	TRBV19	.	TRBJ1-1	TGTGCCACCCGAACAACCGGGACAAAGAACACTGAAGCTTTCTTT	CATRTTGTKNTEAFF
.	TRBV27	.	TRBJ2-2	TGTGCCAGCCCGGGAACCCGGTTAACCGGGGAGCTGTTTTTT	CASPGTRLTGELFF
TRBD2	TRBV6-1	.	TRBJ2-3	TGTGCCAGCAGTACGACTAGCGGGAGATTTATTACGCAGTATTTT	CASSTTSGRFITQYF
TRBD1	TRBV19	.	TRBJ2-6	TGTGCCAGCCGACAGGGGGCGACGGCTGGGGCCAACGTCCTGACTTTC	CASRQGATAGANVLTF
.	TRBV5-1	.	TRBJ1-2	TGCGCCAGCAGTCGGGGGGGATCAGGATCACTTAACTATGGCTACACCTTC	CASSRGGSGSLNYGYTF
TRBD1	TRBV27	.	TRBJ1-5	TGTGCCAGCAGTCCCAGGGGGCGAGATCAGCCCCAGCATTTT	CASSPRGRDQPQHF
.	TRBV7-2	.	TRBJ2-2	TGTGCCAGCAGCGCGGGTAGGGAGCTGTTTTTT	CASSAGRELFF
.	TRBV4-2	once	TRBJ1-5	TGTGCCAGCAGCCAGTCAGGTAATCAGCCCCAGCATTTT	CASSQSGNQPQHF
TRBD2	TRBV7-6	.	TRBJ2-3	TGTGCCAGCAGCTCGCTAGCGGGCGCAGATACGCAGTATTTT	CASSSLAGADTQYF
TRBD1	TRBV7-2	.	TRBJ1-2	TGTGCCAGCAGCCTGGGACAGCATAGGGGCTACACCTTC	CASSLGQHRGYTF
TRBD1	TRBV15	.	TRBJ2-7	TGTGCCACCAGCAGGGTTTCGACAGGGAACTCCTACGAGCAGTACTTC	CATSRVSTGNSYEQYF
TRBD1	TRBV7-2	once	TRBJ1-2	TGTGCCAGCAGCGCTGGACAGGGTTTTGGCTACACCTTC	CASSAGQGFGYTF
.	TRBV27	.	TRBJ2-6	TGTGCCAGCGGCACCGTCTCTGGGGCCAACGTCCTGACTTTC	CASGTVSGANVLTF
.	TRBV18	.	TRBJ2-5	TGTGCCAGCTCACCCAACAAAGAGACCCAGTACTTC	CASSPNKETQYF
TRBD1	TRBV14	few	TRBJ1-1	TGTGCCAGCAGCCAGAACCCGGGACAGGGAAACACTGAAGCTTTCTTT	CASSQNPGQGNTEAFF
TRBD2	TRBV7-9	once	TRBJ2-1	TGTGCCAGCAGCCCACGTGGAGCGGGAGCTAAGGAGTTTTTGGATGAGCAGTTCTTC	CASSPRGAGAKEFLDEQFF
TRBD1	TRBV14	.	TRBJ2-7	TGTGCCAGCAGCCAACAGGGACAGGCCTTTAACGAGCAGTACTTC	CASSQQGQAFNEQYF
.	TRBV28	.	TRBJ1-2	TGTGCCAGCAGTCAGACAGGCGGCTATGGCTACACCTTC	CASSQTGGYGYTF
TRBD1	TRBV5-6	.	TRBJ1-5	TGTGCCAGCAGCTTCGGGACAGGGGTTCAGCCCCAGCATTTT	CASSFGTGVQPQHF
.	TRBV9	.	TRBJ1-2	TGTGCCAGCAGCGCGCAGGGCCTAGTTGATGGCTACACCTTC	CASSAQGLVDGYTF
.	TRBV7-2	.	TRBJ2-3	TGTGCCAGCAGCGTTTTGCGGCGGGGGCAAGATACGCAGTATTTT	CASSVLRRGQDTQYF
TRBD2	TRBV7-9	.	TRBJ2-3	TGTGCCAGCAGCCCCTTAGCGGGTAGCACAGATACGCAGTATTTT	CASSPLAGSTDTQYF
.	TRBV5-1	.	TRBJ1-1	TGCGCCAGCAGCTTGGACACGTCGGGAATGAACACTGAAGCTTTCTTT	CASSLDTSGMNTEAFF
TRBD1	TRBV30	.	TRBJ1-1	TGTGCCTGGAGAGACAAGAACAGGGGTAACACTGAAGCTTTCTTT	CAWRDKNRGNTEAFF
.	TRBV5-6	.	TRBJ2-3	TGTGCCAGCAGCCTCCCGGGGGTGAGCACAGATACGCAGTATTTT	CASSLPGVSTDTQYF
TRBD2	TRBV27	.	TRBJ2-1	TGTGCCAGCAGAGCTCTAGCGGGGCAAAGCTCCTACAATGAGCAGTTCTTC	CASRALAGQSSYNEQFF
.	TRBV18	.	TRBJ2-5	TGTGCCAGCTCACCAAGTCGGAACCCAGGGGAGACCCAGTACTTC	CASSPSRNPGETQYF
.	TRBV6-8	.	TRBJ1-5	TGTGCCAGCAGTTCCATAGGACCGACCTGGGGCCATCAGCCCCAGCATTTT	CASSSIGPTWGHQPQHF
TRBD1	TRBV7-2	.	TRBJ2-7	TGTGCCAGCAGCCGGGACAGGGGGTCCCCGGAGCAGTACTTC	CASSRDRGSPEQYF
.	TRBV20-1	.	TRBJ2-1	TGCAGTGCCCGCTCCTACAATGAGCAGTTCTTC	CSARSYNEQFF
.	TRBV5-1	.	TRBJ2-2	TGCGCCAGCAGCTTGGCGAGAGACATTAACGCCACCGGGGAGCTGTTTTTT	CASSLARDINATGELFF
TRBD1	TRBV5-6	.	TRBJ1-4	TGTGCCAGCAGCTGGGGACAGTCCCATGAAAAACTGTTTTTT	CASSWGQSHEKLFF
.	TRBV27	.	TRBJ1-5	TGTGCCAGCGAGGGCGGGCAGCCCCAGCATTTT	CASEGGQPQHF
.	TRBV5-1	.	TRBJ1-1	TGCGCCAGACTAACCGGGCGTCAGGGAGCTTTCTTT	CARLTGRQGAFF
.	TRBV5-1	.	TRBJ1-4	TGCGCCAGCAGCTCCGGGGGGGGCAATGAAAAACTGTTTTTT	CASSSGGGNEKLFF
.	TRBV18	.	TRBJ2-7	TGTGCCAGCTCACCTCCCCTTGCCCGCAGGGCCTACGAGCAGTACTTC	CASSPPLARRAYEQYF
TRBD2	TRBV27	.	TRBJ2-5	TGTGCCAGCAGTTTATACGGGGGGACCCTGCAGGAGACCCGGTACTTC	CASSLYGGTLQETRYF
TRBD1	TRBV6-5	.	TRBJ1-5	TGTGTCAGCAGGCCCGACAGGGGTCTGAATCAGCCCCAGCATTTT	CVSRPDRGLNQPQHF
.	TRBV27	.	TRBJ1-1	TGTGCCAGCAGTATCGCGAAGAGGACTGAAGCTTTCTTT	CASSIAKRTEAFF
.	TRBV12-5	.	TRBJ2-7	TGTGCTAGTGGTGGCCCCCCCTGGGAGCAGTACTTC	CASGGPPWEQYF
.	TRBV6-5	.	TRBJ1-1	TGTGCCAGCAGTTACCTCTCTTCGGGGGAAGCTTTCTTT	CASSYLSSGEAFF
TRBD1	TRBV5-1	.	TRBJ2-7	TGCGCCAGCAGCCGACAGGGCAGCTCCTACGAGCAGTACTTC	CASSRQGSSYEQYF
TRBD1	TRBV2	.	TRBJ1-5	TGTGCCAGCCAGGGGGCTGACAGGCAGCCCCAGCATTTT	CASQGADRQPQHF
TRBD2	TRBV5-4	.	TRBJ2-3	TGTGCCAGCAGCCCCCTAGCGGGAGGGCTTCCAGATACGCAGTATTTT	CASSPLAGGLPDTQYF